This TCR beta chain was recovered during a study of T cell repertoires in cytomegalovirus infection. Overall study context: Signatures in public TCR beta sequences pointed to both CMV infection and matching HLA type. Study-level results: Accumulated public TCR beta family frequency recognized individuals carrying CMV together with the relevant HLA. The ex vivo response was dominated by HLA-C-restricted CMV-specific TCR beta clonotypes.

This clonotype showed up many times. Its antigen remains unidentified. TCRdb processed the reads anew with MiXCR; each CDR3 protein has one entry. The repertoire holds over 300,000 distinct CDR3 sequences, with approximately 9.5% as singletons. The source material was PBMCs. The clonotype originates from a human donor in good health (CMV status not recorded). Some clones in this sample may be carry-over from other donors' samples.

The CDR3 is CASSFRTDTTNEKLFF. The CDR3 DNA sequence: TGTGCCAGCAGTTTTAGGACCGATACAACTAATGAAAAACTGTTTTTT. The rearrangement links TRBV6-8 to TRBJ1-4; D ambiguous. There are 16 residues in the CDR3. Germline assignment: CDR1 MNHGY and CDR2 SAAAGT. Deletions cut 4 bases from V and 0 bases from J, with 12 bases between.